What follows is one T cell receptor (beta chain) and its context. Possible read error: a much larger clone is one base away. This sample was included in a study of T cells in Graves' hyperthyroidism and ophthalmopathy. TCR beta CDR3 regions were amplified from RNA transcripts. HTBI primers were employed in a first-round RT-PCR of the TCR CDR3. Each CDR3 protein gets one entry after TCRdb re-called the multiplex PCR reads with MiXCR. The sample contains some 510,000 distinct CDR3 sequences, 40% to 55% of which appear only once. Germline CDR1 ENHRY, CDR2 SYGVKD. V was trimmed by 7 bases and J by 4 bases, leaving 11 bases between them. CDR3 size: 14 residues.

The receptor's source is a young woman with Graves' hyperthyroidism. Sample: peripheral blood or thyroid tissue (not recorded which). The gene calls are TRBV10-3 and TRBJ2-6, with D possibly being TRBD1 (6 bases). Here the CDR3 DNA reads TGTGCCATCAAGACAGGCTACGGGGCCAACGTCCTGACTTTC. As protein: CAIKTGYGANVLTF.